The 32 T cell receptor beta chains given below trace back to one sample, sequenced in a study of T cells after yellow fever vaccination. TCRdb reanalysed the 5' RACE reads using MiXCR and keeps one entry per CDR3 protein. The table includes roughly 330,000 distinct CDR3 sequences, around 7% detected once. This specimen consisted of PBMCs, obtained approximately 40 days after the first yellow fever vaccination. The receptors originated from a man aged 18 to 29 who received the YFV17D yellow fever vaccine.

This clonotype has ten or more counts. The CDR3, as DNA: TGCGCCAGCAGCTTGTCGCTAGCGGGGTTCAACACCGGGGAGCTGTTTTTT. The encoded protein is CASSLSLAGFNTGELFF. The chain has TRBV5-1 and TRBJ2-2; 9 bases are a match to TRBD2. The CDR3 runs 17 residues. Per germline, CDR1 SGHRS and CDR2 YFSETQ. Trimming cost V 1 base and J 2 bases; bases outside gene matches: 6.

The V call is TRBV7-6, the J call TRBJ2-1; 9 nucleotides line up with TRBD1. The germline V gene encodes CDR1 SGHVS and CDR2 FNYEAQ. Germline trimming cut 1 base from V and 6 bases from J; bases unmatched to any gene: 7. The CDR3 is made up of 16 amino acids. The CDR3 reads CASSLEGTGLTNEQFF. CDR3 in DNA: TGTGCCAGCAGCTTAGAAGGGACAGGGCTGACCAATGAGCAGTTCTTC.

Ten or more counts support this clonotype. The V call is TRBV12-3 or TRBV12-4, the J call TRBJ2-5; 8 bases align to TRBD1. J was trimmed by 1 base and V by 6 bases; bases with no gene match: 7. This CDR3 spans 15 amino acids. DNA of the CDR3: TGTGCCAGCAGCTTTGGACAGGGTATCCAAGAGACCCAGTACTTC. Translating it yields CASSFGQGIQETQYF.

This clonotype was observed a few times. The rearrangement uses TRBV12-3 or TRBV12-4 and TRBJ2-3; D remains unclear. The CDR3 contains 14 residues. Trimming took off 5 bases at V and 0 bases at J, with 9 bases between the two ends. CDR3 in DNA: TGTGCCAGCAGTGTCCGTCCAAGCACAGATACGCAGTATTTT. Protein product: CASSVRPSTDTQYF.

The J gene is TRBJ2-7, the V gene TRBV7-2; no clear D. Germline V gives CDR1 SGHTA, CDR2 FQGNSA. CDR3 length equals 14 residues. Trimming took off 0 bases at V and 3 bases at J, with 9 bases between the two ends. The CDR3 DNA follows: TGTGCCAGCAGCTTAGCGCGGTCTTACTACGAGCAGTACTTC. It is translated as CASSLARSYYEQYF.

CDR3 in DNA: TGTGCCAGCAGCTTATTTGACGGAAACACCATATATTTT. Residues: CASSLFDGNTIYF. The chain has TRBV7-9 and TRBJ1-3; unclear D gene. The V end lost 2 bases, the J end lost 4 bases, and 6 bases lay between the germline ends. The CDR3 has 13 amino acids. From germline, CDR1 is SEHNR and CDR2 FQNEAQ (reference sequence).

V gene TRBV18 combines with J gene TRBJ2-4, with D possibly matching TRBD2 (5 bases). The CDR3 is 15 residues long. V lost 5 bases, J lost 0 bases, and 11 bases lay in between. CDR1 and CDR2 from the germline V gene are KGHSH and LQKENI. This CDR3 reads CASSRGGLAKNIQYF. CDR3 bases: TGTGCCAGCTCAAGAGGAGGTTTAGCCAAAAACATTCAGTACTTC.

This clonotype has at least ten counts. The gene calls are TRBV12-3 or TRBV12-4 and TRBJ2-2, with D perhaps being TRBD1 or TRBD2 (5 bases each). Between the trimmed V and J ends, which lost 6 bases and 6 bases, there was a span of 17 bases. This CDR3 has 15 amino acids. Here the CDR3 reads CASSRDAALPGELFF. CDR3 coding DNA: TGTGCCAGCAGCCGGGACGCGGCTCTTCCCGGGGAGCTGTTTTTT.

This clonotype has ten or more counts. The chain joins TRBV10-3 to TRBJ1-1; D gene unclear. This CDR3 is built from 15 residues. The V gene lost 0 bases and the J gene lost 0 bases, with 8 bases spanning the gap. The germline CDR1 and CDR2 sequences are ENHRY and SYGVKD. The CDR3 coding sequence is TGTGCCATCAGTGAGTCGAGGGAGGTGAACACTGAAGCTTTCTTT. It is translated as CAISESREVNTEAFF.

This clonotype was seen more than once but under ten times. The chain uses TRBV5-8 and TRBJ2-5; D is ambiguous. V shed 2 bases and J shed 1 base, with 9 bases lying between them. There are 14 residues in the CDR3. Germline-derived CDR1 and CDR2 are SGHTS and YDEGEE. The CDR3 DNA follows: TGTGCCAGCAGCTTTCGTACAGTCCAAGAGACCCAGTACTTC. Translating gives CASSFRTVQETQYF.

This clonotype was seen ten or more times. This chain uses TRBV6-5 with TRBJ1-6; perhaps TRBD1 as D (6 bases). V was trimmed by 7 bases and J by 10 bases, leaving 23 bases between them. There are 16 residues in the CDR3. Germline V gene data show CDR1 as MNHEY and CDR2 as SVGAGI. CDR3 loop: CASTTLGGREGSPLHF. As DNA, the CDR3 is TGTGCCAGCACCACCCTAGGGGGGAGGGAGGGCTCACCCCTCCACTTT.

A few counts support this clonotype. J is TRBJ1-6 and V is TRBV12-3 or TRBV12-4, with D uncertain. The CDR3 contains 12 residues. The V end lost 6 bases, the J end lost 10 bases, and 10 bases lay between the germline ends. CDR3 sequence reads: CASSFRPSPLHF. The CDR3 DNA is TGTGCCAGCAGCTTCCGCCCGTCACCCCTCCACTTT.

CDR3 region: CASSSYVAGGGYGYTF. The CDR3, as DNA: TGCGCCAGCAGCTCCTACGTAGCGGGAGGAGGCTATGGCTACACCTTC. This chain connects TRBV5-1 to TRBJ1-2; no definite D call. Between the trimmed V and J ends, which lost 3 bases and 4 bases, there was a span of 19 bases. The CDR3 is made up of 16 amino acids. Per germline, CDR1 SGHRS and CDR2 YFSETQ.

The table lists this clonotype with many counts. The chain carries TRBV7-2 and TRBJ2-3, with 9 nucleotides matching TRBD2. Germline CDR1 and CDR2: SGHTA and FQGNSA. J gave up 6 bases and V 2 bases, and 3 bases lay outside the gene matches. This CDR3 contains 14 residues. The CDR3 loop is CASSLLAGKDTQYF. In nucleotides, the CDR3 is TGTGCCAGCAGCTTACTAGCGGGGAAGGATACGCAGTATTTT.

In this sample, this clonotype turned up a few times. V gene TRBV12-3 or TRBV12-4 combines with J gene TRBJ2-1; no firm D call. V was cut by 7 bases and J by 1 base, with 11 bases left in between. This CDR3 spans 14 amino acids. CDR3 DNA sequence: TGTGCCAGCACCACCAGGATTTCCTACAATGAGCAGTTCTTC. Amino acids: CASTTRISYNEQFF.

This rearrangement joins TRBV15 to TRBJ2-3; the D gene is possibly TRBD1 (5 bases). Trimming left V 2 bases short and J 0 bases short, with 15 bases between. The CDR3 is 17 residues long. CDR1 is LNHNV, CDR2 YYDKDF, per germline (reference sequence). CDR3: CATSRPLGHLSTDTQYF. The CDR3 nucleotides read TGTGCCACCAGCAGACCCCTTGGACACCTAAGCACAGATACGCAGTATTTT.

This clonotype was counted only a few times. The V call is TRBV6-2 or TRBV6-3, the J call TRBJ2-6; D unclear. The CDR3 has 13 amino acids. Germline CDR1 is MNHEY and CDR2 is SVGEGT. Trimming took 8 bases from V and 0 from J, leaving 5 bases between them. CDR3 in DNA: TGTGCCAGCGCGTCCTCTGGGGCCAACGTCCTGACTTTC. Translation: CASASSGANVLTF.

This chain uses TRBV5-1 with TRBJ1-4, with 8 positions matching TRBD1. V trimming: 4 bases; J trimming: 6 bases; junction bases outside the gene matches: 5. Per the germline V gene, CDR1 is SGHRS and CDR2 is YFSETQ. CDR3 length equals 14 residues. CDR3 residues: CASSQGQADEKLFF. CDR3 in DNA: TGCGCCAGCAGCCAGGGACAGGCAGATGAAAAACTGTTTTTT.

V gene TRBV4-3 combines with J gene TRBJ2-4; D tentatively reads TRBD1 or TRBD2 (5 bases each). V was cut by 0 bases and J by 7 bases, with 10 bases left in between. Germline lookup yields CDR1 LGHNA and CDR2 YSLEER. CDR3 length equals 14 residues. The CDR3 DNA follows: TGCGCCAGCAGCCAAGAAACCTGGGGGAACATTCAGTACTTC. Translated, it gives CASSQETWGNIQYF.

The chain has TRBV20-1 and TRBJ2-5; 7 bases line up with TRBD2. Germline V gives CDR1 DFQATT, CDR2 SNEGSKA (reference sequence). The CDR3 spans 13 residues. With 6 bases clipped from V and 3 bases from J, the junction kept 7 bases outside the gene matches. CDR3 nucleotide sequence: TGCAGTGCGCCTGTCGCGGGGGAAGAGACCCAGTACTTC. Translating gives CSAPVAGEETQYF.

Ten or more counts support this clonotype. The chain links TRBV5-5 to TRBJ2-1; maybe TRBD2 (5 bases). V was shortened by 2 bases and J by 3 bases, with 12 bases between the two germline ends. Germline CDR1 reads SGHKS; CDR2 reads YYEKEE (reference sequence). The CDR3 totals 15 residues. The CDR3 loop is CASSLGLIIYNEQFF. The CDR3 bases are TGTGCCAGCAGCTTAGGACTCATTATCTACAATGAGCAGTTCTTC.

This sequence joins TRBV3-1 and TRBJ2-7, with D possibly matching TRBD1 (7 bases). Germline lookup yields CDR1 LGHDT and CDR2 YNNKEL (reference sequence). Trimming took off 0 bases at V and 6 bases at J, with 15 bases between the two ends. CDR3 size: 15 residues. The CDR3 DNA is TGTGCCAGCAGCCAAGATGGCGGGACAGATCGCGAGCAGTACTTC. Translation gives CASSQDGGTDREQYF.

This clonotype was observed a few times. The V and J genes are TRBV12-3 or TRBV12-4 and TRBJ2-5; 11 bases line up with TRBD2. J lost 3 bases, V lost 3 bases, and 0 bases had no gene match. This CDR3 spans 14 amino acids. The CDR3 region has the DNA TGTGCCAGCAGTTTTAGCGGGGGGGAAGAGACCCAGTACTTC. Translating gives CASSFSGGEETQYF.

A word on this clonotype: A read error is possible here, since a much larger clone lies one base away. This sequence joins TRBV20-1 and TRBJ2-5; 12 bases map to TRBD2. The CDR3 runs to 14 residues. Germline-derived CDR1 and CDR2 are DFQATT and SNEGSKA (reference sequence). The CDR3 DNA reads TGCAGTGCCGGCCGACTAGCGGGGGAGGAGACCCTGTACTTC. Protein: CSAGRLAGEETLYF.

This clonotype was picked up a small number of times. The chain combines TRBV20-1 with TRBJ2-3; TRBD2 matches 14 bases. The CDR3 extends over 15 amino acids. V gave up 3 bases and J gave up 8 bases; unmatched junction bases: 7. Germline assignment: CDR1 DFQATT and CDR2 SNEGSKA (reference sequence). CDR3 loop: CSASPTSGGAVTQYF. The DNA for the CDR3 is TGCAGTGCTAGCCCGACTAGCGGGGGGGCAGTTACGCAGTATTTT.

This clonotype was seen a few times. V and J are TRBV7-2 and TRBJ1-2; weak D call: TRBD1 (5 bases). V was cut by 4 bases and J by 6 bases, with 18 bases left in between. CDR3 length: 15 amino acids. Germline V CDR1 and CDR2: SGHTA, FQGNSA. CDR3: CASSSVFSGGNGYTF. The DNA of the CDR3 is TGTGCCAGCAGCTCTGTATTCTCTGGGGGGAATGGCTACACCTTC.

The chain recombines TRBV2 with TRBJ2-5, with 12 bases matching TRBD2. The CDR3 contains 16 residues. Germline V gene sequence: CDR1 SNHLY, CDR2 FYNNEI. V shed 2 bases and J 5 bases; nucleotides not matched to a gene: 6. The CDR3 DNA reads as TGTGCCAGCAGTGAAACGCTAGCGGGGGGGTTTGAGACCCAGTACTTC. It encodes CASSETLAGGFETQYF. Together with reference TRBV2 and TRBJ2-5, the CDR3 gives the full variable domain: EPEVTQTPSHQVTQMGQEVILRCVPISNHLYFYWYRQILGQKVEFLVSFYNNEISEKSEIFDDQFSVERPDGSNFTLKIRSTKLEDSAMYFCASSETLAGGFETQYFGPGTRLLVL.

In its sample, this clonotype was seen a few times. The genes are TRBV30 and TRBJ2-1; D is possibly TRBD2 (5 bases). CDR1 and CDR2 (germline): GTSNPN, SVGIG (reference sequence). CDR3 length equals 9 residues. V lost 5 bases, J lost 15 bases, and 11 bases lay in between. Here the CDR3 reads CAWGPRGFF. The CDR3 nucleotides read TGTGCCTGGGGGCCCCGGGGGTTCTTC.

This clonotype showed up just a few times. This sequence joins TRBV7-2 and TRBJ1-6; 7 bases align to TRBD1. The CDR3 extends over 14 amino acids. Trimming took 1 base from V and 11 from J; bases not matched to a gene: 5. Germline CDR1 and CDR2: SGHTA and FQGNSA. In DNA, the CDR3 is TGTGCCAGCAGCTTAGACAGGGGTCTTACACCCCTCCACTTT. It encodes CASSLDRGLTPLHF.

The gene calls are TRBV20-1 and TRBJ2-3; 10 bases fit TRBD2. The V gene end was trimmed by 2 bases and the J gene end by 7 bases; junction bases not matched to a gene: 15. Germline CDR1 is DFQATT and CDR2 is SNEGSKA (reference sequence). The CDR3 spans 17 residues. CDR3 nucleotide sequence: TGCAGTGCTAGAAACCGCAGGGGGACTAGCGACCCGCATACGCAGTATTTT. Protein product: CSARNRRGTSDPHTQYF.

J is TRBJ1-3 and V is TRBV6-5, with D perhaps matching TRBD1 (5 bases). Germline lookup yields CDR1 MNHEY and CDR2 SVGAGI. The CDR3 spans 15 residues. V was pared by 2 bases and J by 0 bases, with 8 bases between. The CDR3 region is CASSYGADSGNTIYF. CDR3 bases: TGTGCCAGCAGTTACGGGGCCGACTCTGGAAACACCATATATTTT.

The V and J genes are TRBV28 and TRBJ1-2; D perhaps matches TRBD1 (6 bases). The V gene's germline CDR1 is MDHEN and CDR2 SYDVKM. The CDR3 has 15 amino acids. V shed 3 bases and J shed 1 base, with 12 bases lying between them. CDR3 sequence: CASSFQGLYNYGYTF. The CDR3 DNA reads as TGTGCCAGCAGTTTCCAGGGGCTCTATAACTATGGCTACACCTTC.